This T cell receptor (beta chain) came from a study of identical twins. Whole-study results and caveats: Alpha sequences out of frame and shared by twins had excess low generation probability. Cord blood's abundant beta clonotypes had fewer insertions, unlike memory repertoires. The presence of invariant MAIT and iNKT cells could partly confound analyses of zero-insertion sequences.

This clonotype showed up just a few times. Antigen: not known. The germline V gene encodes CDR1 DFQATT and CDR2 SNEGSKA (reference sequence). The CDR3 runs to 16 residues. V lost 4 bases and J lost 7, with 20 bases in between. cDNA carried unique molecular identifiers, and a universal primer site was added by template switching. TCRdb fed the 5' RACE reads into MiXCR, producing one record per CDR3 protein. The sample records hundreds of thousands of distinct CDR3 sequences, more than 6.5% being singletons. The same data also went into a second study, on yellow fever vaccine responses in identical twins.

V is TRBV20-1 and J is TRBJ1-6; D is perhaps TRBD1 (5 bases). The sample taken for sequencing was memory (CD45RO+) T cells sorted from blood. This receptor was obtained from a woman aged 18-30 years in good health. The CDR3 loop is CSATPRAGIENSPLHF. In nucleotides, the CDR3 is TGCAGTGCTACCCCTCGGGCAGGGATCGAGAATTCACCCCTCCACTTT.